These 27 T cell receptor beta chains share one sample of origin, sequenced in a study of technical replicates of blood from several donors. Profiled with immunoSEQ multiplex PCR; TCRdb holds only in-frame clones, not every one. The sample includes about 80,000 clones, 95% to 98% of them seen just once. Source material: T cells isolated from PBMCs. Every receptor here comes from a human donor in good health.

The V and J genes are TRBV11-3 and TRBJ2-1, with 7 nucleotides matching TRBD2. Trimming cost V 2 bases and J 6 bases; bases outside gene matches: 4. CDR3 length: 14 amino acids. Germline CDR1 SGHNT, CDR2 YENEEA. The CDR3 nucleotides read TGTGCCAGCAGCTTATTGGGGGGGGGCAATGAGCAGTTCTTC. It translates to CASSLLGGGNEQFF.

The chain carries TRBV11-2 and TRBJ2-3; 11 nucleotides line up with TRBD2. Germline CDR1 is SGHAT and CDR2 is FQNNGV. V was pared by 4 bases and J by 4 bases, with 10 bases of the junction left unmatched. This CDR3 spans 17 amino acids. The CDR3 DNA sequence: TGTGCCAGCAGCTCGAGGTTACTAGCGGGAGTCCCAGATACGCAGTATTTT. Translation gives CASSSRLLAGVPDTQYF.

The chain has TRBV27 and TRBJ2-1; D not certain. CDR3 length equals 12 residues. Germline CDR1 is MNHEY and CDR2 is SMNVEV (reference sequence). The V end lost 6 bases, the J end lost 5 bases, and 8 bases lay between the germline ends. The CDR3, as DNA: TGTGCCAGCAGCACTGGTGACAATGAGCAGTTCTTC. Translating gives CASSTGDNEQFF.

The rearrangement links TRBV28 to TRBJ1-4, with a weak D call TRBD1 (6 bases). The CDR3 loop spans 17 amino acids. Germline values: CDR1 MDHEN, CDR2 SYDVKM. V was clipped by 5 bases and J by 1 base, with 17 bases between them. CDR3 in DNA: TGTGCCAGCAGTCAGGCGGGGGCCTCCGGAACTAATGAAAAACTGTTTTTT. This gives the protein CASSQAGASGTNEKLFF.

The chain combines TRBV4-1 with TRBJ2-2; 11 nucleotides agree with TRBD1. J gave up 6 bases and V 6 bases, and 9 bases lay outside the gene matches. This CDR3 has 16 amino acids. Looked up from germline, CDR1 is MGHRA and CDR2 is YSYEKL. Here the CDR3 DNA reads TGCGCCAGCAGTCCACCGGGACAGGGGGTCTCCGGGGAGCTGTTTTTT. This gives the protein CASSPPGQGVSGELFF.

The chain couples TRBV19 to TRBJ2-1; 9 bases match TRBD1. Germline values: CDR1 LNHDA, CDR2 SQIVND (reference sequence). The CDR3 spans 13 residues. The trim removed 8 bases at V and 5 bases at J, leaving 4 bases unmatched. Written as DNA, the CDR3 is TGTGCCAGTGGGACAGGGTACAACAATGAGCAGTTCTTC. Encoded protein: CASGTGYNNEQFF. The variable domain in full, with the rest retrieved from reference TRBV19 and TRBJ2-1, is DGGITQSPKYLFRKEGQNVTLSCEQNLNHDAMYWYRQDPGQGLRLIYYSQIVNDFQKGDIAEGYSVSREKKESFPLTVTSAQKNPTAFYLCASGTGYNNEQFFGPGTRLTVL.

The rearrangement links TRBV5-5 to TRBJ2-2; tentatively, D is TRBD2 (6 bases). The ends were cut back, 1 base at V and 7 bases at J, with 8 bases in the middle. CDR3 length: 13 amino acids. Germline V lookup: CDR1 SGHKS, CDR2 YYEKEE (reference sequence). CDR3 sequence reads: CASSLRGSGELFF. The CDR3, as DNA: TGTGCCAGCAGCTTGCGGGGGAGCGGGGAGCTGTTTTTT.

V gene TRBV7-9 combines with J gene TRBJ2-7; 8 positions match TRBD1. There are 15 residues in the CDR3. Trimming cost V 5 bases and J 7 bases; bases outside gene matches: 13. Germline CDR1 is SEHNR and CDR2 is FQNEAQ (reference sequence). CDR3: CASSPGDRIPEEQYF. CDR3 nucleotides: TGTGCCAGCAGCCCGGGGGACAGGATTCCTGAGGAGCAGTACTTC.

The chain uses TRBV7-9 and TRBJ1-1; D remains ambiguous. Germline CDR1 is SEHNR and CDR2 is FQNEAQ (reference sequence). V lost 0 bases, J lost 6 bases, and 11 bases lay in between. The CDR3 covers 14 residues. The CDR3 loop reads CASSLARVHPEAFF. In DNA form, the CDR3 reads TGTGCCAGCAGCTTAGCCCGGGTTCACCCTGAAGCTTTCTTT. Full variable domain (missing parts from reference TRBV7-9 and TRBJ1-1): DTGVSQNPRHKITKRGQNVTFRCDPISEHNRLYWYRQTLGQGPEFLTYFQNEAQLEKSRLLSDRFSAERPKGSFSTLEIQRTEQGDSAMYLCASSLARVHPEAFFGQGTRLTVV.

The CDR3 DNA follows: TGTGCCAGCAGCGGACCTGCCCAGGGCGCTGAAGCTTTCTTT. Protein: CASSGPAQGAEAFF. V gene TRBV9 combines with J gene TRBJ1-1, with D possibly being TRBD1 (5 bases). CDR1 and CDR2 (germline): SGDLS, YYNGEE. Trimming removed 3 bases from V and 6 bases from J, with 15 bases in between. This CDR3 is built from 14 residues.

The chain combines TRBV10-1 with TRBJ2-3; 8 bases are a match to TRBD2. The CDR3 is 14 amino acids. Looked up from germline, CDR1 is WNHNN and CDR2 is SYGVQD (reference sequence). The J segment lost 6 bases and the V segment lost 0 bases, leaving 2 bases of the junction unmatched. DNA of the CDR3: TGCGCCAGCAGTGAGTCGGGACTAGGTGATACGCAGTATTTT. Its protein is CASSESGLGDTQYF.

V usage is TRBV5-6 and J usage is TRBJ2-2; 8 positions match TRBD2. Germline loops: CDR1 SGHDT, CDR2 YYEEEE. V shed 0 bases, J shed 5 bases, and the junction held 9 bases outside the gene matches. This CDR3 region has 17 residues. The CDR3 spells CASSLETSGTWTGELFF. CDR3 in DNA: TGTGCCAGCAGCTTGGAAACTAGCGGAACATGGACCGGGGAGCTGTTTTTT.

This chain connects TRBV13 to TRBJ2-5; TRBD1 aligns across 8 bases. With 2 bases clipped from V and 2 bases from J, the junction kept 7 bases outside the gene matches. Germline V CDR1 and CDR2: PRHDT, FYEKMQ (reference sequence). The CDR3 is 16 amino acids. CDR3 sequence: CASSLRTGFLQETQYF. The CDR3 DNA reads TGTGCCAGCAGCTTACGGACAGGGTTCTTACAAGAGACCCAGTACTTC.

This chain connects TRBV10-3 to TRBJ1-5; 7 nucleotides agree with TRBD1. Germline V lookup: CDR1 ENHRY, CDR2 SYGVKD. The CDR3 extends over 14 amino acids. Germline trimming cut 8 bases from V and 2 bases from J; bases unmatched to any gene: 6. As DNA, the CDR3 is TGTGCCATCGTCGCCGGGACAGGCAATCAGCCCCAGCATTTT. Its translation is CAIVAGTGNQPQHF.

V usage is TRBV10-2 and J usage is TRBJ2-7; 8 nucleotides align to TRBD2. Germline trimming cut 8 bases from V and 6 bases from J; bases unmatched to any gene: 9. Germline values: CDR1 WSHSY, CDR2 SAAADI. The CDR3 sequence is 13 residues long. This CDR3 reads CASGSGSGIEQYF. The CDR3 DNA reads TGCGCCAGCGGTAGTGGTAGCGGGATCGAGCAGTACTTC.

The chain links TRBV28 to TRBJ1-1; D perhaps matches TRBD1 (6 bases). Germline V CDR1 and CDR2: MDHEN, SYDVKM. With 5 bases removed from V and 4 bases from J, the gap between germline ends came to 26 bases. The CDR3 is made up of 18 amino acids. The CDR3 region has the DNA TGTGCCAGCAGTACCAACTGGGGCCGGGACAATCGAGGCACTGAAGCTTTCTTT. Its protein product is CASSTNWGRDNRGTEAFF.

This clone appeared once. The chain carries TRBV5-1 and TRBJ1-1, with D possibly being TRBD1 (5 bases). The ends were cut back, 6 bases at V and 6 bases at J, with 18 bases in the middle. This CDR3 has 14 amino acids. The V gene's germline CDR1 is SGHRS and CDR2 YFSETQ. CDR3 loop: CASIQGEGSPEAFF. The DNA of the CDR3 is TGCGCCAGCATCCAAGGGGAGGGGTCGCCTGAAGCTTTCTTT. The variable domain in full, completed from reference TRBV5-1 and TRBJ1-1, reads KAGVTQTPRYLIKTRGQQVTLSCSPISGHRSVSWYQQTPGQGLQFLFEYFSETQRNKGNFPGRFSGRQFSNSRSEMNVSTLELGDSALYLCASIQGEGSPEAFFGQGTRLTVV.

This chain connects TRBV28 to TRBJ2-2; D possibly corresponds to TRBD2 (5 bases). Germline CDR1 reads MDHEN; CDR2 reads SYDVKM. The CDR3 totals 19 residues. Trimming cost V 5 bases and J 5 bases, with 27 bases left between them. The chain's CDR3 is CASSSPERLRDQPTGELFF. CDR3 nucleotides: TGTGCCAGCAGTAGCCCGGAAAGGCTTCGGGATCAACCTACCGGGGAGCTGTTTTTT.

This chain uses TRBV6-5 with TRBJ2-4; no definite D call. The germline V gene encodes CDR1 MNHEY and CDR2 SVGAGI. V dropped 5 bases and J dropped 5 bases, with 13 bases sitting between them. CDR3 length: 14 amino acids. In nucleotides, the CDR3 is TGTGCCAGCAGTCAGAAAGTGCATCAAAACATTCAGTACTTC. Protein sequence: CASSQKVHQNIQYF.

The chain carries TRBV27 and TRBJ2-3; 10 positions match TRBD2. V shed 6 bases, J shed 9 bases, and the junction held 9 bases outside the gene matches. The CDR3 sequence is 14 residues long. Germline lookup yields CDR1 MNHEY and CDR2 SMNVEV (reference sequence). The chain's CDR3 is CASRSGGAGRTQYF. Written as DNA, the CDR3 is TGTGCCAGCAGAAGCGGGGGGGCAGGGAGAACGCAGTATTTT.

This clone was recorded once. The rearrangement joins TRBV30 to TRBJ2-5, with a weak D call TRBD2 (5 bases). The V gene's germline CDR1 is GTSNPN and CDR2 SVGIG (reference sequence). The CDR3 runs 14 residues. V was clipped by 1 base and J by 7 bases, with 16 bases between them. In nucleotides, the CDR3 is TGTGCCTGGAGTGGCGGGCGTCGTTATTCGACCCAGTACTTC. Protein product: CAWSGGRRYSTQYF.

The J gene is TRBJ2-1, the V gene TRBV13; 12 bases are a match to TRBD2. Germline V CDR1 and CDR2: PRHDT, FYEKMQ (reference sequence). There are 18 residues in the CDR3. V shed 2 bases and J 5 bases; nucleotides not matched to a gene: 10. DNA of the CDR3: TGTGCCAGCAGCTTACTAGCGGGGGGGACAAGGGCCAACAATGAGCAGTTCTTC. Translating gives CASSLLAGGTRANNEQFF.

The rearrangement joins TRBV28 to TRBJ2-1, with 8 bases lining up with TRBD1. The CDR3 contains 17 residues. With V trimmed by 5 bases and J by 0 bases, 9 bases remained unmatched. Per germline, CDR1 MDHEN and CDR2 SYDVKM. CDR3 in DNA: TGTGCCAGCAGTAGGACAGGGCCCCCGAGCTCCTACAATGAGCAGTTCTTC. This gives the protein CASSRTGPPSSYNEQFF. The complete variable domain, with remaining parts taken from reference TRBV28 and TRBJ2-1, reads DVKVTQSSRYLVKRTGEKVFLECVQDMDHENMFWYRQDPGLGLRLIYFSYDVKMKEKGDIPEGYSVSREKKERFSLILESASTNQTSMYLCASSRTGPPSSYNEQFFGPGTRLTVL.

The chain links TRBV2 to TRBJ1-5; 8 bases are a match to TRBD1. The J segment lost 9 bases and the V segment lost 3 bases, leaving 7 bases of the junction unmatched. Per the germline V gene, CDR1 is SNHLY and CDR2 is FYNNEI. CDR3 size: 14 residues. CDR3 region: CASSDRGQAGPQHF. The CDR3 DNA follows: TGTGCCAGCAGTGACCGGGGACAGGCTGGGCCCCAGCATTTT.

This chain uses TRBV12-5 with TRBJ1-3, with D possibly being TRBD1 (6 bases). V was trimmed by 4 bases and J by 9 bases, leaving 16 bases between them. Germline V gene sequence: CDR1 LGHNT, CDR2 FRNRAP. There are 14 residues in the CDR3. The DNA of the CDR3 is TGTGCTAGTGGTTACATGGACAGTCCGCCCACCATATATTTT. Translated, it gives CASGYMDSPPTIYF.

This rearrangement joins TRBV4-1 to TRBJ2-1, with 9 positions matching TRBD2. Germline V gene lookup returns CDR1 MGHRA and CDR2 YSYEKL. The CDR3 consists of 18 residues. Trimming removed 4 bases from V and 7 bases from J; junction bases left unmatched: 17. Here the CDR3 DNA reads TGCGCCAGCAGCCCCACCCTCGGCGGGGGGGCAGATCGAAATGAGCAGTTCTTC. Translated, it gives CASSPTLGGGADRNEQFF.

V usage is TRBV7-3 and J usage is TRBJ1-6, with D perhaps matching TRBD1 (5 bases). This CDR3 has 14 amino acids. CDR1 and CDR2 from the germline V gene are SGHTA and FQGTGA. V lost 5 bases, J lost 9 bases, and 14 bases lay in between. The CDR3 coding sequence is TGTGCCAGCAGCACCGGGACTAGGGGTTCACCCCTCCACTTT. Protein: CASSTGTRGSPLHF. Combining the CDR3 with reference TRBV7-3 and TRBJ1-6 gives the whole variable domain GAGVSQTPSNKVTEKGKYVELRCDPISGHTALYWYRQSLGQGPEFLIYFQGTGAADDSGLPNDRFFAVRPEGSVSTLKIQRTERGDSAVYLCASSTGTRGSPLHFGNGTRLTVT.